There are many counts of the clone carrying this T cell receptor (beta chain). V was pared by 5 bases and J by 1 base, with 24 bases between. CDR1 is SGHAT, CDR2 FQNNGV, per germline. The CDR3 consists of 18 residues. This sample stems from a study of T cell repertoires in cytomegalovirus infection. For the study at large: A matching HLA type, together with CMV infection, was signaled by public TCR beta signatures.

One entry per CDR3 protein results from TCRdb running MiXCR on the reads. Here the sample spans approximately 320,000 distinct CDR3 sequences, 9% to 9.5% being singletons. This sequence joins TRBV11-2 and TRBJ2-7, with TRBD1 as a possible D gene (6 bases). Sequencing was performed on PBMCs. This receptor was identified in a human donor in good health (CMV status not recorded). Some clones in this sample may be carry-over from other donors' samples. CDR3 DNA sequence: TGTGCCAGCAGCCCCGGTCCCCGTTTGGGGGCAGGATCCTACGAGCAGTACTTC. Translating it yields CASSPGPRLGAGSYEQYF.